These 14 T cell receptor beta chains were all obtained from the same sample, sequenced in a study of T cells in Graves' hyperthyroidism and ophthalmopathy. Amplification of TCR beta CDR3 regions was performed using RNA transcripts as template. The HTBI set primed first-round TCR CDR3 RT-PCR. TCRdb processed the multiplex PCR reads anew with MiXCR; each CDR3 protein has one entry. This sample has hundreds of thousands of distinct CDR3 sequences; around 45% occur once, and the top ten carry about 8.2%. The specimen was peripheral blood or thyroid tissue (not recorded which). Receptor source: a woman younger than 35 with Graves' hyperthyroidism.

This clonotype was picked up many times. The chain has TRBV2 and TRBJ1-2, with D hard to call. Germline loops: CDR1 SNHLY, CDR2 FYNNEI. The CDR3 loop spans 13 amino acids. V lost 4 bases and J 0 bases, leaving 6 bases between the germline ends. The CDR3 DNA follows: TGTGCCAGCAGTGGCAAGGCTAACTATGGCTACACCTTC. Residues: CASSGKANYGYTF.

The V gene is TRBV25-1, the J gene TRBJ1-2; tentatively, D is TRBD1 (5 bases). Germline lookup yields CDR1 MGHDK and CDR2 SYGVNS. The CDR3 is 18 amino acids. V lost 5 bases to trimming and J lost 0 bases, with 22 bases between them. The CDR3 bases are TGTGCCAGCAGTCCTAATAGGGGCAGACACCGAGCTAACTATGGCTACACCTTC. It encodes CASSPNRGRHRANYGYTF.

The DNA of the CDR3 is TGTGCCAGCAGTATCCAACCTTCAGACTATGGCTACACCTTC. It is translated as CASSIQPSDYGYTF. This sequence joins TRBV6-5 and TRBJ1-2, with D unclear. Deletions cut 5 bases from V and 3 bases from J, with 13 bases between. Germline V lookup: CDR1 MNHEY, CDR2 SVGAGI. The CDR3 is made up of 14 amino acids.

The chain recombines TRBV19 with TRBJ1-4, with D possibly TRBD1 on 6 matching bases. There are 13 residues in the CDR3. V gave up 6 bases and J gave up 4 bases, with 9 bases separating them. The germline CDR1 and CDR2 sequences are LNHDA and SQIVND (reference sequence). The CDR3 sequence: CASSKGGNEKLFF. The CDR3, as DNA: TGTGCCAGTAGCAAGGGGGGTAATGAAAAACTGTTTTTT. Full variable domain (outside the CDR3, taken from reference TRBV19 and TRBJ1-4): DGGITQSPKYLFRKEGQNVTLSCEQNLNHDAMYWYRQDPGQGLRLIYYSQIVNDFQKGDIAEGYSVSREKKESFPLTVTSAQKNPTAFYLCASSKGGNEKLFFGSGTQLSVL.

J is TRBJ1-2 and V is TRBV5-1; 10 nucleotides align to TRBD1. The J segment lost 6 bases and the V segment lost 6 bases, leaving 8 bases of the junction unmatched. CDR1 and CDR2 from the germline V gene are SGHRS and YFSETQ. This CDR3 has 14 amino acids. The CDR3: CASTGDRGYDGYTF. The CDR3 bases are TGCGCCAGCACCGGGGACAGGGGTTACGATGGCTACACCTTC.

The chain couples TRBV20-1 to TRBJ2-2, with D uncertain. The CDR3 runs to 14 residues. Between the trimmed V and J ends, which lost 1 base and 3 bases, there was a span of 9 bases. The germline gives CDR1 DFQATT, CDR2 SNEGSKA (reference sequence). The CDR3 region is CSARVTQHTGELFF. Written as DNA, the CDR3 is TGCAGTGCTAGAGTCACCCAGCACACCGGGGAGCTGTTTTTT.

The sample holds a few counts of this clonotype. J is TRBJ1-2 and V is TRBV12-3 or TRBV12-4, with D possibly matching TRBD1 (5 bases). This CDR3 region has 15 residues. The V end lost 4 bases, the J end lost 4 bases, and 16 bases lay between the germline ends. The CDR3 coding sequence is TGTGCCAGCAGTTCCCCGGGACGGAATGTCTATGGCTACACCTTC. As protein: CASSSPGRNVYGYTF.

This chain joins TRBV14 and TRBJ1-4; D gene unclear. The CDR3 is 15 residues long. Trimming stripped 0 bases from V and 6 bases from J, with 11 bases between. The V gene's germline CDR1 is SGHDN and CDR2 FVKESK. Written as DNA, the CDR3 is TGTGCCAGCAGCCAAGAACACCAAGAGGATGAAAAACTGTTTTTT. Translation: CASSQEHQEDEKLFF.

Turning to this clonotype: The germline gene is not matched at one end of the junction; a read error may be the cause. The chain uses TRBV5-5 and TRBJ1-2; D not resolved. From germline, CDR1 is SGHKS and CDR2 YYEKEE (reference sequence). The CDR3 has 14 amino acids. DNA for the CDR3: TGTGCCAGCAGCTTGCTAGAGACCGTCTATGGCTACGCCTTC. Translated: CASSLLETVYGYAF.

The chain recombines TRBV20-1 with TRBJ1-1; D is undetermined. V was cut by 5 bases and J by 8 bases, with 12 bases left in between. Germline loops: CDR1 DFQATT, CDR2 SNEGSKA (reference sequence). CDR3 length equals 11 residues. In DNA, the CDR3 is TGCAGTGCTCCCGGGTCCTCGGAAGCTTTCTTT. Translating it yields CSAPGSSEAFF.

This clonotype appeared once. This chain links TRBV11-2 with TRBJ1-3, with D hard to call. Germline V gene data show CDR1 as SGHAT and CDR2 as FQNNGV. V lost 6 bases to trimming and J lost 1 base, with 13 bases between them. This CDR3 is built from 15 residues. CDR3 nucleotides: TGTGCCAGCAGAAGACCGGGGAGTTCTGGAAACACCATATATTTT. Its translation: CASRRPGSSGNTIYF. Together with reference TRBV11-2 and TRBJ1-3, the CDR3 gives the full variable domain: EAGVAQSPRYKIIEKRQSVAFWCNPISGHATLYWYQQILGQGPKLLIQFQNNGVVDDSQLPKDRFSAERLKGVDSTLKIQPAKLEDSAVYLCASRRPGSSGNTIYFGEGSWLTVV.

This clonotype was counted at least ten times. The V gene is TRBV9, the J gene TRBJ1-1, with D possibly TRBD1 on 5 matching bases. Deletions cut 4 bases from V and 2 bases from J, with 21 bases between. Germline CDR1 SGDLS, CDR2 YYNGEE. This CDR3 spans 17 amino acids. In nucleotides, the CDR3 is TGTGCCAGCAGCCTCGAGGATAGGGTAAGGGGTAACACTGAAGCTTTCTTT. This codes for CASSLEDRVRGNTEAFF.

The V call is TRBV20-1, the J call TRBJ2-5, with 13 positions matching TRBD2. V gave up 3 bases and J gave up 5 bases; unmatched junction bases: 3. There are 14 residues in the CDR3. Germline V gene sequence: CDR1 DFQATT, CDR2 SNEGSKA (reference sequence). DNA for the CDR3: TGCAGTGCTAGGACTAGCGGGAGGTTGGAGACCCAGTACTTC. This codes for CSARTSGRLETQYF.

This chain links TRBV6-5 with TRBJ1-1; no clear D. V was trimmed by 4 bases and J by 5 bases, leaving 11 bases between them. Germline lookup yields CDR1 MNHEY and CDR2 SVGAGI. The length of the CDR3 is 13 residues. CDR3 in DNA: TGTGCCAGCAGTTCTACCGGGAAGACTGAAGCTTTCTTT. This sequence encodes CASSSTGKTEAFF.